A selection of T cell receptor beta chains follows, all from one sample in a study of cytomegalovirus exposure and HLA in healthy donors. Clones were sequenced by immunoSEQ multiplex PCR, and TCRdb holds only the in-frame ones, with some missing. In the table there are about 94,000 clones, 75% to 85% of which are singletons. What was sequenced was PBMCs. The origin of the receptors is a middle-aged woman in good health and CMV-seronegative. The CDR3 runs from the conserved cysteine through the conserved F or W. A D gene is named only where the DNA matches it firmly. Clone sizes are given selectively: once, few, many, or a class where the clone is expanded.

v_call	d_call	j_call	cdr3_length	clone_size	cdr3_aa	cdr3_nt
TRBV6-1	TRBD1	TRBJ1-2	12	NA	CASSVTGEGYPF	TGTGCCAGCAGTGTTACAGGGGAAGGCTACCCCTTC
TRBV5-5	TRBD2	TRBJ2-1	15	few	CASSKGLAGYNEQFF	TGTGCCAGCAGCAAGGGACTAGCGGGGTACAATGAGCAGTTCTTC
TRBV4-3	TRBD1	TRBJ1-4	15	NA	CASSQEGQGHEKLFF	TGCGCCAGCAGCCAGGAGGGACAGGGACATGAAAAACTGTTTTTT
TRBV7-2	NA	TRBJ2-7	14	NA	CASSLVWETYEQYF	TGTGCCAGCAGCTTAGTGTGGGAGACCTACGAGCAGTACTTC
TRBV19	TRBD1	TRBJ2-1	18	NA	CASSMGQGARSSYNEQFF	TGTGCCAGTAGTATGGGACAGGGGGCGCGAAGCTCCTACAATGAGCAGTTCTTC
TRBV5-8	NA	TRBJ1-1	16	NA	CASSLARWGPNTEAFF	TGTGCCAGCAGCTTGGCTAGGTGGGGCCCAAACACTGAAGCTTTCTTT
TRBV2	NA	TRBJ2-7	11	NA	CASRLGPEQYF	TGTGCCAGCAGGCTAGGCCCCGAGCAGTACTTC
TRBV15	NA	TRBJ1-4	14	NA	CATSRAGSNEKLFF	TGTGCCACCAGCAGAGCGGGGTCTAATGAAAAACTGTTTTTT
TRBV19	TRBD1	TRBJ1-5	15	NA	CASSIGDRDNQPQHF	TGTGCCAGTAGTATAGGAGACAGGGATAACCAGCCCCAGCATTTT
TRBV5-1	TRBD2	TRBJ2-1	17	NA	CASSPRGGSSSYNEQFF	TGCGCCAGCAGCCCACGCGGGGGGTCGAGCTCCTACAATGAGCAGTTCTTC
TRBV5-4	TRBD2	TRBJ2-3	15	NA	CASSAGLVGTDTQYF	TGTGCCAGCAGCGCTGGACTAGTCGGCACAGATACGCAGTATTTT
TRBV6-5	TRBD1	TRBJ1-2	14	NA	CASSKNRQGHGYTF	TGTGCCAGCAGCAAAAACCGACAGGGCCATGGCTACACCTTC
TRBV28	TRBD1	TRBJ1-2	14	once	CASSGTRGAYGYTF	TGTGCCAGCAGTGGGACCAGGGGGGCCTATGGCTACACCTTC
TRBV4-2	TRBD1	TRBJ1-1	16	NA	CASSLSAGTGLTEAFF	TGTGCCAGCAGCCTCTCTGCCGGGACAGGGTTGACTGAAGCTTTCTTT
TRBV29-1	TRBD2	TRBJ2-7	13	NA	CSVQTSGAYEQYF	TGCAGCGTGCAGACTAGCGGAGCTTACGAGCAGTACTTC
TRBV2	TRBD2	TRBJ2-5	15	once	CASSGPGLATETQYF	TGTGCCAGCAGTGGACCGGGACTAGCGACAGAGACCCAGTACTTC
TRBV5-1	TRBD1	TRBJ2-5	14	few	CASRRQGVEETQYF	TGCGCCAGCAGGAGACAGGGGGTTGAGGAGACCCAGTACTTC
TRBV29-1	TRBD1	TRBJ1-2	13	NA	CSVTSQGVFGYTF	TGCAGCGTTACCTCACAGGGGGTCTTTGGCTACACCTTC
TRBV4-3	NA	TRBJ2-1	15	NA	CASSHPSLGRNEQFF	TGCGCCAGCAGCCACCCCTCCCTCGGTCGCAATGAGCAGTTCTTC
TRBV6-5	NA	TRBJ2-7	14	NA	CASSYSRDINEQYF	TGTGCCAGCAGTTACTCGAGGGACATCAACGAGCAGTACTTC
TRBV6-1	NA	TRBJ2-1	18	NA	CASSEARGGTARFDEQFF	TGTGCCAGCAGTGAAGCCCGTGGGGGGACAGCCAGGTTTGATGAGCAGTTCTTC
TRBV28	NA	TRBJ1-1	13	NA	CASGTGGNTEAFF	TGTGCCAGCGGGACGGGGGGGAACACTGAAGCTTTCTTT
TRBV7-9	NA	TRBJ2-5	16	NA	CASSPRVQGRQETQYF	TGTGCCAGCAGCCCTAGGGTACAGGGTCGCCAAGAGACCCAGTACTTC
TRBV7-2	TRBD1	TRBJ1-1	17	NA	CASSLARDRETNTEAFF	TGTGCCAGCAGCTTAGCCCGGGACAGGGAAACGAACACTGAAGCTTTCTTT
TRBV7-9	NA	TRBJ1-2	13	NA	CASSPGEIYGYTF	TGTGCCAGCAGCCCAGGGGAGATCTATGGCTACACCTTC
TRBV18	TRBD1	TRBJ1-5	16	NA	CASSTALTDRGQPQHF	TGTGCCAGCTCAACTGCGTTGACTGACAGGGGGCAGCCCCAGCATTTT
TRBV28	NA	TRBJ2-4	14	NA	CASRQGRAKNIQYF	TGTGCCAGCAGACAGGGAAGGGCCAAAAACATTCAGTACTTC
TRBV18	TRBD1	TRBJ1-1	13	NA	CASSGTGDTEAFF	TGTGCCAGCTCGGGGACAGGGGACACTGAAGCTTTCTTT
TRBV4-1	NA	TRBJ1-2	14	NA	CASSQDEYLYGYTF	TGCGCCAGCAGCCAAGATGAATACTTGTATGGCTACACCTTC
TRBV5-1	TRBD2	TRBJ2-3	12	NA	CASSWEGDTQYF	TGCGCCAGCAGCTGGGAGGGAGATACGCAGTATTTT
TRBV5-1	TRBD2	TRBJ2-7	14	NA	CASSLREGKYEQYF	TGCGCCAGCAGCTTGAGGGAGGGGAAGTACGAGCAGTACTTC
TRBV9	TRBD1	TRBJ1-2	15	NA	CASTGTGDANYGYTF	TGTGCCTCCACCGGGACAGGGGATGCTAACTATGGCTACACCTTC
TRBV6-5	NA	TRBJ1-2	13	NA	CASSPGSNYGYTF	TGTGCCAGCAGTCCAGGGTCCAACTATGGCTACACCTTC
TRBV6-4	TRBD1	TRBJ1-6	15	NA	CASSDGTGDNSPLHF	TGTGCCAGCAGTGACGGGACAGGGGATAATTCACCCCTCCACTTT
TRBV5-1	NA	TRBJ2-7	14	NA	CASSLEGGGYEQYF	TGCGCCAGCAGCTTGGAGGGCGGAGGCTACGAGCAGTACTTC
TRBV11-3	NA	TRBJ2-1	16	NA	CASSPMTGTGYNEQFF	TGTGCCAGCAGCCCGATGACAGGGACTGGATACAATGAGCAGTTCTTC
TRBV14	NA	TRBJ2-7	13	NA	CASSPGSKGEQYF	TGTGCCAGCAGCCCCGGGTCCAAAGGCGAGCAGTACTTC
TRBV5-1	NA	TRBJ1-1	14	few	CASSLDSLNTEAFF	TGCGCCAGCAGCTTGGACAGCCTGAACACTGAAGCTTTCTTT
TRBV5-8	TRBD2	TRBJ2-7	14	NA	CASSGGLADYEQYF	TGTGCCAGCAGCGGGGGACTAGCGGATTACGAGCAGTACTTC
TRBV5-1	NA	TRBJ2-2	15	NA	CASSPRDPYTGELFF	TGCGCCAGCAGCCCCCGGGATCCCTACACCGGGGAGCTGTTTTTT
TRBV12-5	NA	TRBJ1-5	10	NA	CASGVPAQHF	TGTGCTAGTGGCGTCCCGGCCCAGCATTTT
TRBV27	NA	TRBJ1-6	15	NA	CASSLVLGTGGPLHF	TGTGCCAGCAGTTTAGTGTTGGGCACGGGAGGACCCCTCCACTTT
TRBV7-7	TRBD1	TRBJ2-2	15	NA	CASSEDRSRAGELFF	TGTGCCAGCAGCGAGGACAGGTCGCGCGCCGGGGAGCTGTTTTTT
TRBV5-1	NA	TRBJ1-1	14	NA	CASSALQGMSEAFF	TGCGCCAGCAGCGCGTTACAGGGTATGAGTGAAGCTTTCTTT